The rows below give T cell receptor beta chains drawn from one sample of a study of PD-1 blockade in classical Hodgkin lymphoma. Some clones are missing from TCRdb's copy, which holds only in-frame ones; the method was immunoSEQ multiplex PCR. The repertoire holds 55,000 to 80,000 clones, with approximately 88% as singletons. The input for sequencing was peripheral blood mononuclear cells (PBMCs), taken at baseline. Receptor source: a human donor with classical Hodgkin lymphoma. The CDR3 runs from the conserved cysteine through the conserved F or W. The order of the fields is D gene, V gene, clone size, J gene, CDR3 DNA, CDR3 protein. A D gene is named only where the DNA matches it firmly. Expanded clones get a size class; other rows say once, few or many, or leave the size out.

>.|TRBV4-3|.|TRBJ2-1
TGCGCCAGCAGCCAAGATCGCATATACGCCTGGAATGAGCAGTTCTTC
CASSQDRIYAWNEQFF
>.|TRBV2|.|TRBJ2-5
TGTGCCAGCAGTTTTATGCGGGAGACCCAGTACTTC
CASSFMRETQYF
>.|TRBV27|.|TRBJ1-5
TGTGCCAGCAGTTTAGGGACAAATCAGCCCCAGCATTTT
CASSLGTNQPQHF
>TRBD1|TRBV7-9|.|TRBJ2-7
TGTGCCAGCAGCCTATCCGGACAGGGGTCCTACGAGCAGTACTTC
CASSLSGQGSYEQYF
>TRBD2|TRBV9|.|TRBJ2-2
TGTGCCAGCAGCGTGAGGGGCGGGGGGCCCCGAGTCGGGGAGCTGTTTTTT
CASSVRGGGPRVGELFF
>.|TRBV2|.|TRBJ2-4
TGTGCCAGCGGAGGCTTAGCCAAAAACATTCAGTACTTC
CASGGLAKNIQYF
>TRBD2|TRBV9|.|TRBJ2-1
TGTGCCAGCAGCGTAGAGGCTAGCGGTTGGGGTGAGCAGTTCTTC
CASSVEASGWGEQFF
>.|TRBV9|.|TRBJ2-7
TGTGCCAGCAGCGTAGATTTAGTTCCCACCTACGAGCAGTACTTC
CASSVDLVPTYEQYF
>TRBD2|TRBV7-2|.|TRBJ2-3
TGTGCCAGCAGCTTAGGACTAGCGGGGGGGCCGAGTCCGCAGTATTTT
CASSLGLAGGPSPQYF
>TRBD2|TRBV27|.|TRBJ2-7
TGTGCCAGCATTGGTCTTGGGCAGGGAGGGTACGAGCAGTACTTC
CASIGLGQGGYEQYF
>.|TRBV10-3|.|TRBJ2-3
TGTGCCATCAGTGGGTCTAGTGCGGATACGCAGTATTTT
CAISGSSADTQYF
>TRBD1|TRBV5-6|.|TRBJ2-2
TGTGCCAGCAGCTTGACATTACAGGGGTTGTGGCTCGGGGAGCTGTTTTTT
CASSLTLQGLWLGELFF
>TRBD1|TRBV6-5|.|TRBJ1-1
TGTGCCAGCAGTTACTCGAGACAGGGTGGGACTGAAGCTTTCTTT
CASSYSRQGGTEAFF
>.|TRBV7-9|once|TRBJ1-1
TGTGCCAGCAGCCTTCTGCTCTTGGGTTACACTGAAGCTTTCTTT
CASSLLLLGYTEAFF
>.|TRBV4-2|.|TRBJ1-2
TGTGCCAGCAGCCAAGATTTGGCAGTCGGCGGCTACACCTTC
CASSQDLAVGGYTF
>.|TRBV4-3|.|TRBJ1-5
TGCGCCAGCAGCCAAGATTTGGTGGGGTATCAGCCCCAGCATTTT
CASSQDLVGYQPQHF
>TRBD1|TRBV6-4|.|TRBJ2-2
TGTGCCAGCAGCTCCTCCGGGACAGAGACCGGGGAGCTGTTTTTT
CASSSSGTETGELFF
>TRBD1|TRBV27|.|TRBJ2-1
TGTGCCAGCAGTTTGGGACAGGGGGCCAATGAGCAGTTCTTC
CASSLGQGANEQFF
>.|TRBV5-1|.|TRBJ1-5
TGCGCCAGCAGCTTTACAGTGAATCAGCCCCAGCATTTT
CASSFTVNQPQHF
>TRBD1|TRBV30|.|TRBJ1-1
TGTGCCTTTGACAGGGGGAACACTGAAGCTTTCTTT
CAFDRGNTEAFF
>.|TRBV4-2|.|TRBJ2-1
TGTGCCAGCAGCCAAGATCTGCGGTACGGGGGAGGTGAGCAGTTCTTC
CASSQDLRYGGGEQFF
>.|TRBV6-5|.|TRBJ2-3
TGTGCCAGCAGTTACTCAGGCGGAGATACGCAGTATTTT
CASSYSGGDTQYF
>.|TRBV27|once|TRBJ1-3
TGTGCCAGCAGTTTATCGGCCCCTCGAAGGACGGCTGGAAACACCATATATTTT
CASSLSAPRRTAGNTIYF
>TRBD1|TRBV5-1|.|TRBJ1-3
TGCGCCAGCCGATCCGGACAGGGTGGAAACACCATATATTTT
CASRSGQGGNTIYF
>.|TRBV2|.|TRBJ1-6
TGTGCCAGCGGCAGGGATTCCTCACCCCTCCACTTT
CASGRDSSPLHF
>.|TRBV9|.|TRBJ2-3
TGTGCCAGCAGCGTAGTGGGAAAACCAGATACGCAGTATTTT
CASSVVGKPDTQYF
>.|TRBV4-2|.|TRBJ1-4
TGTGCCAGCAGCCAGGCGGGACGGAAGGACGAAAAACTGTTTTTT
CASSQAGRKDEKLFF
>TRBD1|TRBV11-2|.|TRBJ2-7
TGTGCCAGCAGCTTATCAGGACAGGGGACTGAATACTCCTACGAGCAGTACTTC
CASSLSGQGTEYSYEQYF
>.|TRBV6-5|.|TRBJ2-7
TGTGCCAGCAGTTACTCGATGGTTTCAGCCTACGAGCAGTACTTC
CASSYSMVSAYEQYF
>.|TRBV18|.|TRBJ2-2
TGTGCCAGCTGGCGACCCAAGCGCGGGGAGCTGTTTTTT
CASWRPKRGELFF
>.|TRBV4-3|.|TRBJ2-2
TGCGCCAGCAGCCAACCGGGGTCGGTGAACACCGGGGAGCTGTTTTTT
CASSQPGSVNTGELFF
>TRBD2|TRBV4-1|.|TRBJ2-5
TGCGCCAGCAGCCATGCGGGGGGCCGGGAGACCCAGTACTTC
CASSHAGGRETQYF
>.|TRBV7-8|.|TRBJ2-7
TGTGCCAGCAGCGAAGACAGCTCCTACGAGCAGTACTTC
CASSEDSSYEQYF
>.|TRBV15|.|TRBJ1-6
TGTGCCACCAGCAGTTTTTTGTCGGCACAGTTTAATAATTCACCCCTCCACTTT
CATSSFLSAQFNNSPLHF
>.|TRBV19|.|TRBJ2-1
TGTGCCAGTAGTCCACCGACGGTATACAATGAGCAGTTCTTC
CASSPPTVYNEQFF
>TRBD1|TRBV5-1|.|TRBJ2-5
TGCGCCAGCAGCGTCCAGGGGGCGGAGGAGACCCAGTACTTC
CASSVQGAEETQYF
>TRBD2|TRBV14|once|TRBJ2-2
TGTGCCAGCAGCCCCCGGCTAGCGGGGCCCGGGGAGCTGTTTTTT
CASSPRLAGPGELFF
>.|TRBV5-4|.|TRBJ2-4
TGTGCCAGCAGCTTGGATCCCATGCTCCTAGCCAAAAACATTCAGTACTTC
CASSLDPMLLAKNIQYF
>TRBD1|TRBV6-5|.|TRBJ1-1
TGTGCCAGCAGTTCCGGGGGACAGTCGAACACTGAAGCTTTCTTT
CASSSGGQSNTEAFF
>.|TRBV6-5|.|TRBJ2-2
TGTGCCAGCAGTTACTCTAGCGACACCGGGGAGCTGTTTTTT
CASSYSSDTGELFF
>.|TRBV30|once|TRBJ1-2
TGTGCCTCCGACAGAGGGGGGAACTATGGCTACACCTTC
CASDRGGNYGYTF
>TRBD2|TRBV4-3|.|TRBJ2-2
TGCGCCAGCAGCCAAGCTAGCGGGTGGAGCACCGGGGAGCTGTTTTTT
CASSQASGWSTGELFF
>.|TRBV6-1|.|TRBJ2-2
TGTGCCAGCAGTGCCGGGACGGTAGACACCGGGGAGCTGTTTTTT
CASSAGTVDTGELFF
>.|TRBV7-9|.|TRBJ1-5
TGTGCCAGCAGCCCTGGGGGCGGAGGCAATCAGCCCCAGCATTTT
CASSPGGGGNQPQHF
>TRBD2|TRBV19|once|TRBJ2-5
TGTGCCAGTAGTAATCTAGCGGACCAAGAGACCCAGTACTTC
CASSNLADQETQYF
>TRBD1|TRBV19|.|TRBJ1-2
TGTGCCAGTAGTTTCGGGACAGGGCTTCCTGGCTACACCTTC
CASSFGTGLPGYTF
>.|TRBV30|.|TRBJ2-7
TGTGCCTGGAGTGACACCCTAATGGGGAGGTACGAGCAGTACTTC
CAWSDTLMGRYEQYF
>.|TRBV6-5|once|TRBJ1-1
TGTGCCAGCAGGCCGAACGGGGGGACTGAAGCTTTCTTT
CASRPNGGTEAFF
>.|TRBV6-4|.|TRBJ1-2
TGTGCCAGCAGTCCGAAAGGGGGGGACATGGCAGTAGGCTACACCTTC
CASSPKGGDMAVGYTF
>.|TRBV27|.|TRBJ2-2
TGTGCCAGCCCTCCGGGGCCCGCCGGGGAGCTGTTTTTT
CASPPGPAGELFF
>TRBD1|TRBV19|.|TRBJ1-4
TGTGCCAGTACCTCGACAGGGACTAATGAAAAACTGTTTTTT
CASTSTGTNEKLFF